This record covers a single T cell receptor beta chain. Antigen: not known. These data belong to a study of Ad26.COV2.S vaccination and SARS-CoV-2 variants. Overall study context: Ad26.COV2.S was injected intramuscularly once or twice, 56 days apart. Findings and limits, study-wide: Higher spike-specific TCR breadth was found in vaccine recipients than in placebo recipients. For non-spike TCRs, breadth in vaccine recipients resembled that in placebo recipients.

Some clones are missing from TCRdb's copy, which holds only in-frame ones; the method was immunoSEQ multiplex PCR. The sample contains some 400,000 clones, around 89% of which appear only once. The CDR3 is made up of 15 amino acids. V gave up 1 base and J gave up 1 base, with 10 bases separating them. Germline loops: CDR1 SEHNR, CDR2 FQNEAQ (reference sequence). Treatment specified: roughly 20 received Ad26.COV2.S at low or high dose, single or two shots; roughly 5 received placebo; per-sample allocation not given. Sampling was done on day 63 after the first vaccine or placebo injection. An adult aged 18-55 years in Boston served as the donor.

The chain combines TRBV7-9 with TRBJ1-1, with unresolved D. The TCR comes from a person aged 18 to 65 who received the Ad26.COV2.S COVID-19 vaccine or a placebo. The input for sequencing was peripheral blood, taken in a trial of Ad26.COV2.S vaccine versus placebo. CDR3 sequence (DNA): TGTGCCAGCAGCTTAGGGCGGCACGAGAACACTGAAGCTTTCTTT. Protein sequence: CASSLGRHENTEAFF. The full variable domain, in which reference TRBV7-9 and TRBJ1-1 provide the parts outside the CDR3, is DTGVSQNPRHKITKRGQNVTFRCDPISEHNRLYWYRQTLGQGPEFLTYFQNEAQLEKSRLLSDRFSAERPKGSFSTLEIQRTEQGDSAMYLCASSLGRHENTEAFFGQGTRLTVV.